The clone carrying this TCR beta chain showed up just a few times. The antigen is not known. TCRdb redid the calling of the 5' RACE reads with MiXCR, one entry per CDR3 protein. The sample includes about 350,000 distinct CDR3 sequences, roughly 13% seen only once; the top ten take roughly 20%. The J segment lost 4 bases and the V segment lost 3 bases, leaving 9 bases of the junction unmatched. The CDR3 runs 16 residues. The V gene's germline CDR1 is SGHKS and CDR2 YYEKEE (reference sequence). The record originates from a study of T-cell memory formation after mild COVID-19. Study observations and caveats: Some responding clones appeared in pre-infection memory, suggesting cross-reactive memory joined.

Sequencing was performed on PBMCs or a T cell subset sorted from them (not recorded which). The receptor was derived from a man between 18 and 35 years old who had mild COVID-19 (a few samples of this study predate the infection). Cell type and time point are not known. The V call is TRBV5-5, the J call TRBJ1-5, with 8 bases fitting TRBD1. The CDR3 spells CASSSTGVGGNQPQHF. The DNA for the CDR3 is TGTGCCAGCAGCTCGACAGGGGTTGGGGGGAATCAGCCCCAGCATTTT.